The source of this T cell receptor beta chain is a study of OX40 agonist ivuxolimab in advanced cancers. Concerning the study at large: Ivuxolimab, which targeted the costimulatory receptor OX40 (CD134), was an agonistic, fully human IgG2 monoclonal antibody. Intravenous ivuxolimab was administered to patients every 2 weeks at six dose levels: 0.01, 0.1, 0.3, 1.5, 3 and 10 mg/kg. Partial responses occurred in three dose-escalation patients, of whom one had hepatocellular carcinoma and two had cutaneous melanoma. Of the approximately 50 dose-escalation patients, hepatocellular carcinoma was present in around 20, melanoma in around 15, renal cell carcinoma in 9 and head and neck cancer in 9. The paper reports the monotherapy dose-escalation portion (N ≈ 50 patients) of the phase I ivuxolimab trial. In the dose-escalation cohort, roughly 80% of patients were male, and the mean age was approximately 55 years, with a range of roughly 23 to 85. The purpose of peripheral TCRbeta sequencing was to test whether ivuxolimab changed TCR sequence diversity and led to clonal T-cell expansion. Patients were allowed to have had prior anti-PD-1, anti-PD-L1 or anti-CTLA-4 therapy, and approximately 43% of the dose-escalation patients had previously received checkpoint inhibitors.

As concerns this clone: This receptor's antigen is unknown. No base qualities exist here, and no much larger clone lies one base off it.

For sequencing of the TCRbeta CDR3 region, genomic DNA was extracted from the sorted cells. The immunoSEQ Assay was used to sequence the TCRbeta CDR3 regions. The table comes from immuneACCESS by way of TCRdb, which keeps in-frame sequences with V and J called. Part of the clones is missing from these tables; in studies checked, under half for an unresolved V gene and the rest for unknown reasons. The sample includes around 70,000 clones, with roughly 90% observed a single time. Of the sample, about 1% falls within the top ten clones. Taken from the germline V gene, the CDR1 and CDR2 loops are MDHEN and SYDVKM. Measured from the cysteine to the phenylalanine, the CDR3 is 12 residues long. The retained sequence is limited to the CDR3, 36 bases, with the frame set at the first base. V lost 3 bases and J lost 8 bases; the stretch between them is 10 bases long. Overall results and qualifications from the work: At doses from 0.1 to 3.0 mg/kg, clonal expansion was seen in both CD4+ and CD8+ blood T cells between baseline and week 6. On average, CD8+ T cells showed more expanded clones than CD4+ T cells after ivuxolimab. Partial responders in the 0.1-3.0 mg/kg groups had among the lowest normalized peripheral clonal expansion, especially among CD8+ T cells. Low levels of normalized T-cell clonal expansion were also shown by some nonresponding patients. The antigen specificity of the peripheral T cells that underwent clonal expansion was not determined.

The trial excluded patients who had a history of autoimmune disease or who were on systemic immunosuppression. In every dose cohort, peripheral blood was drawn for TCR sequencing at baseline, cycle 4 day 1, and cycle 7 day 1. Samples were obtained from an open-label, multicenter, first-in-human phase I dose-escalation trial of ivuxolimab. Adults with locally advanced or metastatic melanoma, renal cell, hepatocellular, or head and neck squamous cell carcinoma were enrolled in the trial. Before TCR sequencing, CD4+ and CD8+ T cells were separately sorted from peripheral blood. The clonotype originates from an adult with an advanced solid tumor such as melanoma, head and neck, liver or kidney cancer. The chain is encoded by TRBV28 joined to TRBJ1-1, with the D gene uncertain. The sample in question was CD4+ or CD8+ T cells sorted from blood, obtained in a trial of the OX40 agonist ivuxolimab. The CDR3 in this case is CASSLERAEAFF. The DNA sequence is as follows: TGTGCCAGCAGTTTGGAAAGGGCGGAAGCTTTCTTT.